The sequence of this T cell receptor beta chain was determined in a study of T cell responses to AZD1222 COVID-19 vaccine. The study, taken as a whole, reports: Spike-specific TCR repertoires showed rising breadth and depth after two AZD1222 doses. Spike-wide vaccine-associated CD4 TCRs dominated at 160-218 and 743-854.

This clone was detected only a few times. Its target is unknown. Trimming took off 2 bases at V and 1 base at J, with 11 bases between the two ends. Germline-derived CDR1 and CDR2 are LGHNA and YNFKEQ. CDR3 size: 16 residues. This table comes from immunoSEQ multiplex PCR, and its TCRdb copy is limited to in-frame clones, with some not included. The sample holds more than 75,000 clones, roughly 90% seen once. This receptor was identified in an adult in good health. The sequences come from peripheral blood, collected on day 0 of AZD1222 vaccination. The V call is TRBV4-2, the J call TRBJ2-2; weak D call: TRBD1 (6 bases). The CDR3, as DNA: TGTGCCAGCAGCCAAAGAGGACAGCTGAACACCGGGGAGCTGTTTTTT. Its translation is CASSQRGQLNTGELFF.